Shown below are 32 T cell receptor beta chains from a single sample sequenced in a study of blood T cell repertoires in COVID-19. Profiled with immunoSEQ multiplex PCR; TCRdb holds only in-frame clones, not every one. Of 400,000 to 450,000 clones listed, about 91% are singletons. The sample comprised peripheral blood. The receptors stem from a woman between 35 and 50 years old with COVID-19, enrolled during active disease.

The chain employs TRBV2 and TRBJ1-6; 7 bases align to TRBD1. From germline, CDR1 is SNHLY and CDR2 FYNNEI. J lost 4 bases, V lost 6 bases, and 6 bases had no gene match. This CDR3 has 15 residues. This chain's CDR3 is CASRTGNLYNSPLHF. The DNA for the CDR3 is TGTGCCAGCAGGACAGGGAACTTATATAATTCACCCCTCCACTTT.

J is TRBJ1-1 and V is TRBV10-3; D unresolved. The germline V gene has CDR1 ENHRY and CDR2 SYGVKD. There are 13 residues in the CDR3. V was trimmed by 3 bases and J by 1 base, leaving 6 bases between them. CDR3 sequence (DNA): TGTGCCATCAGTGACAGGCCGAACACTGAAGCTTTCTTT. It translates to CAISDRPNTEAFF.

The chain employs TRBV28 and TRBJ1-4; TRBD1 aligns across 8 bases. Germline V gene lookup returns CDR1 MDHEN and CDR2 SYDVKM. V shed 5 bases, J shed 2 bases, and the junction held 4 bases outside the gene matches. The CDR3 sequence is 15 residues long. The CDR3 DNA is TGTGCCAGCAGTCCAGGGGGCGCGACTAATGAAAAACTGTTTTTT. Translating gives CASSPGGATNEKLFF.

The J gene is TRBJ1-4, the V gene TRBV7-8; D call uncertain. The CDR3 is 14 amino acids. The germline V gene encodes CDR1 SGHVS and CDR2 FQNEAQ. Trimming took off 0 bases at V and 5 bases at J, with 7 bases between the two ends. The CDR3 nucleotides read TGTGCCAGCAGCTTAGCAGGGAGCAATGAAAAACTGTTTTTT. This gives the protein CASSLAGSNEKLFF.

The chain recombines TRBV27 with TRBJ2-5, with D hard to call. V lost 2 bases and J 7 bases, leaving 17 bases between the germline ends. CDR3 length equals 15 residues. CDR1 and CDR2 (germline): MNHEY, SMNVEV (reference sequence). CDR3 sequence reads: CASSLITDPIGTQYF. The DNA of the CDR3 is TGTGCCAGCAGTTTAATAACAGATCCAATAGGGACCCAGTACTTC.

The chain couples TRBV19 to TRBJ1-1; no firm D call. This CDR3 spans 15 amino acids. Germline V gives CDR1 LNHDA, CDR2 SQIVND (reference sequence). The germline V and J ends were trimmed by 0 bases and 0 bases, with 8 bases remaining between them. As DNA, the CDR3 is TGTGCCAGTAGTATAGACCCGGGGATGAACACTGAAGCTTTCTTT. It is translated as CASSIDPGMNTEAFF.

The genes are TRBV19 and TRBJ1-2; 8 nucleotides align to TRBD1. Trimming removed 1 base from V and 4 bases from J; junction bases left unmatched: 2. The CDR3 has 14 amino acids. Germline values: CDR1 LNHDA, CDR2 SQIVND (reference sequence). CDR3 in DNA: TGTGCCAGTAGTATAGCCAGGGGGCCCTATGGCTACACCTTC. It codes for CASSIARGPYGYTF. Together with reference TRBV19 and TRBJ1-2, the CDR3 gives the full variable domain: DGGITQSPKYLFRKEGQNVTLSCEQNLNHDAMYWYRQDPGQGLRLIYYSQIVNDFQKGDIAEGYSVSREKKESFPLTVTSAQKNPTAFYLCASSIARGPYGYTFGSGTRLTVV.

The genes are TRBV27 and TRBJ1-2, with 7 bases aligning to TRBD1. Germline values: CDR1 MNHEY, CDR2 SMNVEV (reference sequence). The CDR3 runs to 17 residues. The V and J ends lost 2 bases and 7 bases, in that order; junction bases with no gene match: 16. As DNA, the CDR3 is TGTGCCAGCAGTTTAGGGGCAGGGGGAATGGGGTTAAGTGGCTACACCTTC. The encoded protein is CASSLGAGGMGLSGYTF.

The V gene is TRBV7-2, the J gene TRBJ2-7; 12 bases map to TRBD1. The V gene end was trimmed by 5 bases and the J gene end by 5 bases; junction bases not matched to a gene: 16. This CDR3 is 18 amino acids long. The germline V gene has CDR1 SGHTA and CDR2 FQGNSA. The CDR3: CASSGYGTGGETFHEQYF. The CDR3 nucleotides are TGTGCCAGCAGCGGTTATGGGACAGGGGGCGAAACTTTCCACGAGCAGTACTTC.

The V and J genes are TRBV29-1 and TRBJ2-5, with D maybe TRBD1 (6 bases). Per the germline V gene, CDR1 is SQVTM and CDR2 is ANQGSEA. This CDR3 region has 15 residues. V gave up 0 bases and J gave up 0 bases, with 11 bases separating them. CDR3 protein: CSVEDPGAYQETQYF. The CDR3 DNA sequence: TGCAGCGTTGAAGACCCAGGGGCGTACCAAGAGACCCAGTACTTC.

The chain couples TRBV2 to TRBJ2-7; 7 positions match TRBD1. The V segment lost 9 bases and the J segment 7 bases; nucleotides outside the gene matches: 6. CDR3 length: 11 residues. CDR1 is SNHLY and CDR2 is FYNNEI in the germline V gene. Here the CDR3 DNA reads TGTGCCAGTAACAGGGGTGAAGAGCAGTACTTC. Its translation is CASNRGEEQYF. Full variable domain (remainder filled in from reference TRBV2 and TRBJ2-7): EPEVTQTPSHQVTQMGQEVILRCVPISNHLYFYWYRQILGQKVEFLVSFYNNEISEKSEIFDDQFSVERPDGSNFTLKIRSTKLEDSAMYFCASNRGEEQYFGPGTRLTVT.

The rearrangement joins TRBV4-3 to TRBJ2-7, with D possibly TRBD2 on 5 matching bases. Germline V gene data show CDR1 as LGHNA and CDR2 as YSLEER. Trimming stripped 0 bases from V and 6 bases from J, with 15 bases between. This CDR3 contains 15 residues. CDR3 loop: CASSQDRRVAAEQYF. The CDR3, as DNA: TGCGCCAGCAGCCAAGATCGGCGGGTGGCGGCCGAGCAGTACTTC.

This clone appeared once. The chain joins TRBV28 to TRBJ2-3; 10 nucleotides align to TRBD2. CDR3 length: 16 amino acids. Germline V gene data show CDR1 as MDHEN and CDR2 as SYDVKM. J gave up 11 bases and V 3 bases, and 14 bases lay outside the gene matches. CDR3 in amino acids: CASSLGTSVPGTGQYF. CDR3 in DNA: TGTGCCAGCAGTTTGGGGACTAGCGTTCCTGGGACAGGGCAGTATTTT.

This clone was detected only once. J is TRBJ1-2 and V is TRBV4-3; the D gene is possibly TRBD1 (5 bases). The CDR3 is 16 amino acids. Germline V lookup: CDR1 LGHNA, CDR2 YSLEER. Trimming removed 0 bases at V and 4 bases at J, with 15 bases between. The CDR3: CASSQDAGRVGYGYTF. The CDR3 bases are TGCGCCAGCAGCCAAGATGCTGGCAGGGTGGGCTATGGCTACACCTTC.

This rearrangement joins TRBV5-4 to TRBJ2-7, with TRBD1 matching 8 bases. The CDR3 runs 15 residues. V gave up 4 bases and J gave up 3 bases; unmatched junction bases: 9. The germline V gene has CDR1 SGHNT and CDR2 YYREEE (reference sequence). CDR3 loop: CASSVGQGVYYEQYF. The CDR3 DNA sequence: TGTGCCAGCAGCGTAGGACAGGGAGTCTACTACGAGCAGTACTTC.

CDR3 nucleotides: TGTGCCAGCAGCTTGGCGTGGGAGTGGAGCAATCAGCCCCAGCATTTT. Residues: CASSLAWEWSNQPQHF. V usage is TRBV7-6 and J usage is TRBJ1-5; D call uncertain. There are 16 residues in the CDR3. Deletions cut 3 bases from V and 1 base from J, with 13 bases between. Germline CDR1 SGHVS, CDR2 FNYEAQ.

The rearrangement links TRBV27 to TRBJ1-5, with a possible D match to TRBD1 (6 bases). CDR1 and CDR2 (germline): MNHEY, SMNVEV (reference sequence). This CDR3 contains 12 residues. V was shortened by 11 bases and J by 7 bases, with 15 bases between the two germline ends. The CDR3 nucleotides read TGTGCCGTACAGGGCGTTGGGCAGCCCCAGCATTTT. Translation: CAVQGVGQPQHF.

This clone has only one observation. The chain uses TRBV7-3 and TRBJ2-1, with TRBD2 identical over 13 bases. The J segment lost 8 bases and the V segment lost 3 bases, leaving 7 bases of the junction unmatched. Germline V CDR1 and CDR2: SGHTA, FQGTGA. This CDR3 spans 16 amino acids. The CDR3 DNA follows: TGTGCCAGCAGCTTCCTAGGGGGACTAGCGGGGTATGAGCAGTTCTTC. This encodes CASSFLGGLAGYEQFF.

The gene calls are TRBV2 and TRBJ1-2; D unclear. From germline, CDR1 is SNHLY and CDR2 FYNNEI. CDR3 length: 15 amino acids. Trimming shortened V by 8 bases and J by 0 bases, and 16 bases separated the two germline ends. CDR3 protein: CASVREIQANYGYTF. The CDR3 region has the DNA TGTGCCAGCGTGAGGGAAATCCAAGCTAACTATGGCTACACCTTC.

Note on this clone: At the DNA level, this CDR3 is encoded by other sequences in the same sample as well. The chain uses TRBV7-2 and TRBJ2-3, with D tentatively TRBD1 (6 bases). The CDR3 spans 15 residues. The V gene's germline CDR1 is SGHTA and CDR2 FQGNSA. V lost 0 bases and J lost 0, with 7 bases in between. The CDR3 spells CASSLAGGSTDTQYF. For the CDR3, the DNA is TGTGCCAGCAGCTTAGCAGGGGGAAGCACAGATACGCAGTATTTT.

The chain couples TRBV5-6 to TRBJ1-6, with D unresolved. Germline lookup yields CDR1 SGHDT and CDR2 YYEEEE. V lost 3 bases and J lost 6, with 4 bases in between. This CDR3 is built from 12 residues. CDR3 DNA sequence: TGTGCCAGCAGCTCTGTTAATTCACCCCTCCACTTT. Its translation: CASSSVNSPLHF.

The J gene is TRBJ1-2, the V gene TRBV6-6; TRBD1 aligns across 8 bases. V lost 6 bases to trimming and J lost 3 bases; unmatched junction nucleotides: 6. The CDR3 consists of 14 residues. From germline, CDR1 is MNHNY and CDR2 SVGAGI (reference sequence). The CDR3 nucleotides read TGTGCCAGCAGGTCGACAGGGGTAGACTATGGCTACACCTTC. This codes for CASRSTGVDYGYTF.

The chain carries TRBV28 and TRBJ1-3; D gene ambiguous. Looked up from germline, CDR1 is MDHEN and CDR2 is SYDVKM. The CDR3 loop spans 15 amino acids. V shed 8 bases and J shed 0 bases, with 14 bases lying between them. The CDR3 DNA reads TGTGCCAGCGCATCAGGTTCGGTCTCTGGAAACACCATATATTTT. It codes for CASASGSVSGNTIYF.

The V call is TRBV12-5, the J call TRBJ1-1; D unresolved. V lost 0 bases and J lost 1, with 15 bases in between. The CDR3 consists of 17 residues. Germline loops: CDR1 LGHNT, CDR2 FRNRAP. Here the CDR3 DNA reads TGTGCTAGTGGTTTGGTAACTGCTATGCGGCGGAACACTGAAGCTTTCTTT. Protein product: CASGLVTAMRRNTEAFF. The full variable domain, in which reference TRBV12-5 and TRBJ1-1 provide the parts outside the CDR3, is DARVTQTPRHKVTEMGQEVTMRCQPILGHNTVFWYRQTMMQGLELLAYFRNRAPLDDSGMPKDRFSAEMPDATLATLKIQPSEPRDSAVYFCASGLVTAMRRNTEAFFGQGTRLTVV.

Here the CDR3 reads CASSPQQGLGFYNSPLHF. DNA of the CDR3: TGTGCCAGCTCACCCCAACAGGGGCTGGGGTTCTATAATTCACCCCTCCACTTT. This chain connects TRBV18 to TRBJ1-6, with 7 bases identical to TRBD1. The germline gives CDR1 KGHSH, CDR2 LQKENI. This CDR3 is built from 18 residues. Trimming at V came to 3 bases and at J to 3 bases, leaving 11 bases not matched to a gene.

The chain is built from TRBV7-8 and TRBJ1-6, with D uncertain. This CDR3 is built from 8 residues. In germline, CDR1 is SGHVS, CDR2 FQNEAQ. DNA for the CDR3: TGTGCAACCGCGCCCCTCCACTTT. Protein sequence: CATAPLHF.

This rearrangement joins TRBV2 to TRBJ2-1; 8 positions agree with TRBD2. The CDR3 has 12 residues. The V segment lost 8 bases and the J segment 9 bases; nucleotides outside the gene matches: 6. Looked up from germline, CDR1 is SNHLY and CDR2 is FYNNEI. The DNA of the CDR3 is TGTGCCAGCCGTAGCGGGGCTGTTGAGCAGTTCTTC. It is translated as CASRSGAVEQFF.

The rearrangement links TRBV5-1 to TRBJ1-1; possibly TRBD1 for D (6 bases). The CDR3 spans 15 residues. The V end was cut by 4 bases, the J end by 1 base, with 14 bases between. CDR1 is SGHRS, CDR2 YFSETQ, per germline. The CDR3 is CASSTGRTANTEAFF. The CDR3 region has the DNA TGCGCCAGCAGCACCGGGAGGACAGCGAACACTGAAGCTTTCTTT.

This rearrangement joins TRBV28 to TRBJ1-1; 7 positions agree with TRBD1. V dropped 1 base and J dropped 5; count of bases not matched to a gene: 7. Germline V lookup: CDR1 MDHEN, CDR2 SYDVKM. This CDR3 has 15 residues. The CDR3 region is CASSLLTGEGTEAFF. CDR3 nucleotide sequence: TGTGCCAGCAGTTTATTAACAGGGGAAGGGACTGAAGCTTTCTTT. The full variable domain, rest sourced from reference TRBV28 and TRBJ1-1, is DVKVTQSSRYLVKRTGEKVFLECVQDMDHENMFWYRQDPGLGLRLIYFSYDVKMKEKGDIPEGYSVSREKKERFSLILESASTNQTSMYLCASSLLTGEGTEAFFGQGTRLTVV.

The rearrangement uses TRBV6-2 or TRBV6-3 and TRBJ2-5; D gene unclear. The germline V gene encodes CDR1 MNHEY and CDR2 SVGEGT. Trimming took off 2 bases at V and 1 base at J, with 8 bases between the two ends. CDR3 length: 14 amino acids. The CDR3 region is CASSYAQIQETQYF. The CDR3 nucleotides are TGTGCCAGCAGTTACGCACAGATCCAAGAGACCCAGTACTTC.

This clone was observed once. This rearrangement joins TRBV4-1 to TRBJ1-4, with D hard to call. In germline, CDR1 is MGHRA, CDR2 YSYEKL. The CDR3 is made up of 14 amino acids. V was shortened by 3 bases and J by 7 bases, with 12 bases between the two germline ends. The CDR3 DNA sequence: TGCGCCAGCAGCCAGATAGGACTAGTTGAAAAACTGTTTTTT. Protein sequence: CASSQIGLVEKLFF.

The chain links TRBV18 to TRBJ1-2, with a tentative D call TRBD1 (6 bases). V lost 5 bases to trimming and J lost 8 bases, with 24 bases between them. Germline CDR1 and CDR2: KGHSH and LQKENI. The length of the CDR3 is 16 residues. CDR3 amino acids: CASSAQPATGSRGYTF. CDR3 in DNA: TGTGCCAGCTCAGCACAACCGGCGACAGGCTCCAGGGGCTACACCTTC.